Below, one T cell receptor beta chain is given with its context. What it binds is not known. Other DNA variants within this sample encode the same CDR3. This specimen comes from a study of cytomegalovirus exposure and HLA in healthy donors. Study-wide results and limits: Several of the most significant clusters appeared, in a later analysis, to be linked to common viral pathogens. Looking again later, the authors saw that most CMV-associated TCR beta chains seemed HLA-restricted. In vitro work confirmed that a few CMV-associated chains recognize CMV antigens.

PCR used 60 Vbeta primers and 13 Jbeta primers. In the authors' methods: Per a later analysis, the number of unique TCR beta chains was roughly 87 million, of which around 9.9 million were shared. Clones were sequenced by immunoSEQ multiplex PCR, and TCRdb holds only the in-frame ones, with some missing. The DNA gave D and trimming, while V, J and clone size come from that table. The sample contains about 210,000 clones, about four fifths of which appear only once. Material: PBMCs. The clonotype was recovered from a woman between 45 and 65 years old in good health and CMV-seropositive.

This CDR3 reads CASSLASGGYNEQFF. CDR3 bases: TGTGCCAGCAGCTTAGCTAGCGGGGGCTACAATGAGCAGTTCTTC. The rearrangement joins TRBV7-2 to TRBJ2-1, with 9 bases fitting TRBD2. The CDR3 runs 15 residues. V was pared by 0 bases and J by 3 bases, with 0 bases of the junction left unmatched. Germline V gene lookup returns CDR1 SGHTA and CDR2 FQGNSA.